This TCR beta chain came from a study of T cell responses to AZD1222 COVID-19 vaccine. Study results and caveats: The study identified only five to seven AZD1222 recipients as seropositive at baseline.

Data came from immunoSEQ multiplex PCR; TCRdb stores just in-frame clones and leaves some out. The table records over 150,000 clones, about 91% of them present only once. From germline, CDR1 is SEHNR and CDR2 FQNEAQ (reference sequence). The CDR3 totals 11 residues. Trimming removed 2 bases from V and 12 bases from J, with 8 bases in between. As concerns this clone: Its target is unknown.

Source: peripheral blood, taken on day 0 of MenACWY control vaccination. The sequence came from an adult in good health. This chain joins TRBV7-9 and TRBJ1-3; D not certain. CDR3 in amino acids: CASSLLEGIYF. The CDR3 DNA reads TGTGCCAGCAGCTTACTCGAGGGCATATATTTT. Supplemented by reference TRBV7-9 and TRBJ1-3, the full variable domain reads DTGVSQNPRHKITKRGQNVTFRCDPISEHNRLYWYRQTLGQGPEFLTYFQNEAQLEKSRLLSDRFSAERPKGSFSTLEIQRTEQGDSAMYLCASSLLEGIYFGEGSWLTVV.